The sequence of this T cell receptor beta chain was determined in a study of human T cells and chemical hapten exposure. The time point here: patch test 1, 2 weeks after DPC sensitization. Treatment: therapeutic diphenylcyclopropenone sensitization with weekly scalp DPC. TCRdb independently ran MiXCR on the RACE reads; one entry per CDR3 protein. The sample includes approximately 80,000 distinct CDR3 sequences, roughly 7.2% of them seen just once. Trimming took 8 bases from V and 4 from J, leaving 14 bases between them. This CDR3 region has 14 residues. This material consisted of whole blood, taken in connection with sensitization to the hapten diphenylcyclopropenone (DPC). The chain is built from TRBV12-3 or TRBV12-4 and TRBJ1-4, with D uncertain. The receptor was derived from a woman between 25 and 40 years old with alopecia areata. Some clones in this sample may be carry-over from other donors' samples. CDR3 in amino acids: CASGRGSCNEKLFF. CDR3 in DNA: TGTGCCAGCGGCCGAGGGAGTTGTAATGAAAAACTGTTTTTT.